One and the same sample provided the 23 T cell receptor beta chains below, sequenced in a study of blood T cell repertoires in COVID-19 (dated by TCRdb to 2020 to 2021). The method was the immunoSEQ multiplex PCR assay. The source is immuneACCESS, and TCRdb retained only in-frame sequences with V and J called. Part of the clones is not carried over; for the studies checked, unresolved V genes explain less than half of this, and the remainder is unexplained. This sample has about 140,000 clones in its table, and about 84% of those were observed once. The ten largest account for 5.5% to 7% of the sample. Sequenced input: peripheral blood. These receptors were taken from a human donor in a cohort sampled during active COVID-19.

The V call is TRBV3-1 (or the pseudogene TRBV3-2), the J call TRBJ2-3, with a tentative D call TRBD2 (6 bases). This CDR3 comprises 16 residues. Germline loops: CDR1 LGHDT, CDR2 YNNKEL (reference sequence). Trimming took off 4 bases at V and 2 bases at J, with 16 bases between the two ends. The CDR3 DNA reads as TGTGCCAGCAGCCTAGGAAGGTGGACTACCACAGATACGCAGTATTTT. Its translation is CASSLGRWTTTDTQYF.

This chain links TRBV11-2 with TRBJ2-7; the match to TRBD2 covers 13 bases. The CDR3 totals 18 residues. Germline CDR1 reads SGHAT; CDR2 reads FQNNGV. Trimming cost V 4 bases and J 2 bases; bases outside gene matches: 11. The CDR3 spells CASSSSRPGLAGPYEQYF. In DNA, the CDR3 is TGTGCCAGCAGCTCCTCCCGCCCGGGACTAGCGGGACCCTACGAGCAGTACTTC.

The chain combines TRBV6-5 with TRBJ2-7, with 12 bases matching TRBD2. The CDR3 loop spans 15 amino acids. The trim removed 4 bases at V and 4 bases at J, leaving 5 bases unmatched. CDR1 and CDR2 (germline): MNHEY, SVGAGI. CDR3 DNA sequence: TGTGCCAGCAGTTCCGGACTAGCGGGGCTTTACGAGCAGTACTTC. Its translation is CASSSGLAGLYEQYF.

This sequence joins TRBV7-9 and TRBJ1-6, with TRBD1 matching 8 bases. This CDR3 has 15 residues. Trimming at V came to 1 base and at J to 14 bases, leaving 10 bases not matched to a gene. From germline, CDR1 is SEHNR and CDR2 FQNEAQ (reference sequence). DNA of the CDR3: TGTGCCAGCAGCTTAGTCTCACAGGGGGGTGGATCCCTCCACTTT. Translated: CASSLVSQGGGSLHF. The entire variable domain, with the rest obtained from reference TRBV7-9 and TRBJ1-6, is as follows: DTGVSQNPRHKITKRGQNVTFRCDPISEHNRLYWYRQTLGQGPEFLTYFQNEAQLEKSRLLSDRFSAERPKGSFSTLEIQRTEQGDSAMYLCASSLVSQGGGSLHFGNGTRLTVT.

The chain joins TRBV11-2 to TRBJ2-7; TRBD1 matches at 9 bases. This CDR3 spans 15 amino acids. CDR1 is SGHAT and CDR2 is FQNNGV in the germline V gene. Germline trimming cut 6 bases from V and 3 bases from J; bases unmatched to any gene: 9. The CDR3 bases are TGTGCCAGCAGAACTTCCGGGACAGGGCACTACGAGCAGTACTTC. This codes for CASRTSGTGHYEQYF.

This sequence joins TRBV24-1 and TRBJ1-2, with a weak D call TRBD1 (5 bases). Germline CDR1 and CDR2: KGHDR and SFDVKD. V was pared by 3 bases and J by 8 bases, with 9 bases between. This CDR3 region has 12 residues. In DNA form, the CDR3 reads TGTGCCACCAGTGATGACGGGGGGGGCTACACCTTC. Protein product: CATSDDGGGYTF.

The chain links TRBV5-1 to TRBJ2-2; the D is unclear. Germline-derived CDR1 and CDR2 are SGHRS and YFSETQ. With 4 bases removed from V and 6 bases from J, the gap between germline ends came to 7 bases. The CDR3 is 12 amino acids. The CDR3 sequence is CASSREAGELFF. The CDR3, as DNA: TGCGCCAGCAGCCGCGAAGCCGGGGAGCTGTTTTTT. Looking up the rest from reference TRBV5-1 and TRBJ2-2 gives the full variable domain: KAGVTQTPRYLIKTRGQQVTLSCSPISGHRSVSWYQQTPGQGLQFLFEYFSETQRNKGNFPGRFSGRQFSNSRSEMNVSTLELGDSALYLCASSREAGELFFGEGSRLTVL.

This chain joins TRBV2 and TRBJ1-1, with D perhaps TRBD1 (6 bases). Trimming stripped 6 bases from V and 7 bases from J, with 12 bases between. The CDR3 sequence is 12 residues long. Germline lookup yields CDR1 SNHLY and CDR2 FYNNEI. The CDR3 protein is CASRQGFGEAFF. The CDR3 region has the DNA TGTGCCAGCAGACAGGGTTTTGGTGAAGCTTTCTTT.

The V gene is TRBV11-2, the J gene TRBJ2-5; 8 positions match TRBD1. V was pared by 5 bases and J by 2 bases, with 7 bases of the junction left unmatched. Per the germline V gene, CDR1 is SGHAT and CDR2 is FQNNGV. This CDR3 has 15 residues. The chain's CDR3 is CASSHDRGQQETQYF. In nucleotides, the CDR3 is TGTGCCAGCAGCCACGACAGGGGCCAACAAGAGACCCAGTACTTC.

The J gene is TRBJ2-2, the V gene TRBV28; 15 bases map to TRBD2. J was trimmed by 4 bases and V by 1 base; bases with no gene match: 7. This CDR3 comprises 19 residues. From germline, CDR1 is MDHEN and CDR2 SYDVKM. CDR3 loop: CASSLYRTSGGAVTGELFF. CDR3 nucleotide sequence: TGTGCCAGCAGTTTATACAGGACTAGCGGGGGGGCGGTCACCGGGGAGCTGTTTTTT.

The rearrangement links TRBV15 to TRBJ2-1, with TRBD1 matching 8 bases. This CDR3 is built from 15 residues. J was trimmed by 9 bases and V by 4 bases; bases with no gene match: 11. In germline, CDR1 is LNHNV, CDR2 YYDKDF (reference sequence). The CDR3 bases are TGTGCCACCAGCACTATGGCAGGGGGCTGGGGTGAGCAGTTCTTC. Amino acid sequence: CATSTMAGGWGEQFF.

The rearrangement uses TRBV11-2 and TRBJ2-1, with 10 bases fitting TRBD2. This CDR3 contains 16 residues. V trimming: 1 base; J trimming: 7 bases; junction bases outside the gene matches: 7. Germline lookup yields CDR1 SGHAT and CDR2 FQNNGV. CDR3 region: CASSLAPSGGPNEQFF. DNA of the CDR3: TGTGCCAGCAGCTTAGCTCCTAGCGGGGGCCCTAATGAGCAGTTCTTC.

As to this clone: One end of the junction does not line up with germline, which may come from a read error. The V call is TRBV6-5, the J call TRBJ2-7; D perhaps matches TRBD1 (6 bases). The germline V gene has CDR1 MNHEY and CDR2 SVGAGI. CDR3 size: 14 residues. CDR3 protein: CASSLGGGIYDQYF. Written as DNA, the CDR3 is TGTGCCAGCAGTTTAGGGGGTGGGATATACGATCAGTACTTC.

This clone was picked up a small number of times. V usage is TRBV2 and J usage is TRBJ2-2; tentative D call: TRBD1 (7 bases). The germline V gene encodes CDR1 SNHLY and CDR2 FYNNEI. Trimming shortened V by 6 bases and J by 7 bases, and 15 bases separated the two germline ends. The CDR3 extends over 14 amino acids. The CDR3 nucleotides read TGTGCCAGCAGGCGACAGGGAGGTGGCGGGGAGCTGTTTTTT. Its protein is CASRRQGGGGELFF.

J is TRBJ2-7 and V is TRBV19, with 7 bases matching TRBD1. V dropped 3 bases and J dropped 4; count of bases not matched to a gene: 9. There are 15 residues in the CDR3. Germline V gene data show CDR1 as LNHDA and CDR2 as SQIVND (reference sequence). Written as DNA, the CDR3 is TGTGCCAGTAGTATGGCTGGGACAGAGTATTACGAGCAGTACTTC. Protein sequence: CASSMAGTEYYEQYF.

CDR3 sequence: CATSGGGYSIGTDTQYF. CDR3 DNA sequence: TGTGCCACCAGCGGCGGGGGGTATAGTATCGGCACAGATACGCAGTATTTT. This chain links TRBV15 with TRBJ2-3; 8 bases are a match to TRBD2. This CDR3 comprises 17 residues. J lost 1 base, V lost 5 bases, and 11 bases had no gene match. Germline CDR1 LNHNV, CDR2 YYDKDF (reference sequence). Looking up the rest from reference TRBV15 and TRBJ2-3 gives the full variable domain: DAMVIQNPRYQVTQFGKPVTLSCSQTLNHNVMYWYQQKSSQAPKLLFHYYDKDFNNEADTPDNFQSRRPNTSFCFLDIRSPGLGDTAMYLCATSGGGYSIGTDTQYFGPGTRLTVL.

The chain has TRBV7-9 and TRBJ1-1, with 7 bases matching TRBD1. Per the germline V gene, CDR1 is SEHNR and CDR2 is FQNEAQ (reference sequence). J was trimmed by 10 bases and V by 4 bases; bases with no gene match: 12. The CDR3 spans 14 residues. CDR3 coding DNA: TGTGCCAGCAGCTCCGTTGACAGGGCGTTGTTAGCTTTCTTT. This codes for CASSSVDRALLAFF.

The gene calls are TRBV7-2 and TRBJ2-5; possible D gene TRBD1, 6 bases. This CDR3 has 14 amino acids. V dropped 3 bases and J dropped 1 base, with 9 bases sitting between them. The germline V gene encodes CDR1 SGHTA and CDR2 FQGNSA. The CDR3 coding sequence is TGTGCCAGCAGCTTCGGGGACATCCAAGAGACCCAGTACTTC. This sequence encodes CASSFGDIQETQYF.

This clone was seen once. The chain is built from TRBV6-5 and TRBJ2-2, with D uncertain. The CDR3 consists of 14 residues. The ends were cut back, 6 bases at V and 1 base at J, with 9 bases in the middle. In germline, CDR1 is MNHEY, CDR2 SVGAGI. The CDR3 sequence: CASSLPGNTGELFF. The CDR3 nucleotides are TGTGCCAGCAGCCTCCCCGGGAACACCGGGGAGCTGTTTTTT.

The V gene is TRBV6-6, the J gene TRBJ1-1, with D possibly matching TRBD1 (6 bases). Trimming left V 0 bases short and J 4 bases short, with 9 bases between. The CDR3 runs 14 residues. CDR1 MNHNY and CDR2 SVGAGI come from the germline V gene (reference sequence). The CDR3 sequence: CASSYSGGITEAFF. In DNA form, the CDR3 reads TGTGCCAGCAGTTACTCAGGGGGTATCACTGAAGCTTTCTTT.

A few counts support this clone. This chain uses TRBV7-6 with TRBJ2-7, with D possibly matching TRBD1 (5 bases). This CDR3 region has 15 residues. V lost 5 bases and J 3 bases, leaving 17 bases between the germline ends. Germline V gene data show CDR1 as SGHVS and CDR2 as FNYEAQ. The CDR3 sequence is CASSPSLGRYYEQYF. Written as DNA, the CDR3 is TGTGCCAGCAGCCCATCCCTGGGGCGGTACTACGAGCAGTACTTC.

The table lists this clone with a count of one. J is TRBJ1-3 and V is TRBV10-3; D remains unclear. The CDR3 totals 16 residues. Trimming cost V 8 bases and J 0 bases, with 17 bases left between them. Germline loops: CDR1 ENHRY, CDR2 SYGVKD. The CDR3 is CAIAGDITNSGNTIYF. The DNA of the CDR3 is TGTGCCATCGCCGGCGACATCACAAACTCTGGAAACACCATATATTTT.

The CDR3 region has the DNA TGTGCCAGCAGCACAGGGGCTGGAAACACCATATATTTT. The encoded protein is CASSTGAGNTIYF. J is TRBJ1-3 and V is TRBV2; 7 bases map to TRBD1. Germline lookup yields CDR1 SNHLY and CDR2 FYNNEI. The CDR3 length is 13 residues. After removal of 6 bases from V and 2 bases from J, the junction contained 1 base not matched to a gene.